One sample yielded the 23 T cell receptor beta chains listed below, sequenced in a study of blood T cell repertoires in COVID-19. Profiling relied on immunoSEQ multiplex PCR, and the TCRdb table lists in-frame clones only, not all of them. Of about half a million clones in the sample, over 75% were seen once. Specimen: peripheral blood. These receptors all stem from a human donor in a cohort sampled during active COVID-19.

This clone was counted a single time. The chain couples TRBV10-3 to TRBJ2-7, with D maybe TRBD1 (6 bases). CDR3 length equals 14 residues. Germline CDR1 and CDR2: ENHRY and SYGVKD. V shed 3 bases and J shed 2 bases, with 11 bases lying between them. The CDR3 region has the DNA TGTGCCATCAGTGATAAAGGACAGACCTACGAGCAGTACTTC. As protein: CAISDKGQTYEQYF.

This clone has only a few counts. The CDR3 protein is CASSFRQGAGYTF. The CDR3 DNA sequence: TGTGCCAGCAGCTTCCGACAGGGCGCTGGCTACACCTTC. The V call is TRBV3-1 (or the pseudogene TRBV3-2), the J call TRBJ1-2; 7 bases agree with TRBD1. This CDR3 contains 13 residues. The V gene end was trimmed by 5 bases and the J gene end by 7 bases; junction bases not matched to a gene: 7. The germline V gene encodes CDR1 LGHDT and CDR2 YNNKEL (reference sequence).

The chain is built from TRBV6-2 or TRBV6-3 and TRBJ2-7; possible D gene TRBD2, 5 bases. The V and J ends lost 3 bases and 0 bases respectively, with 12 bases between them. CDR1 is MNHEY and CDR2 is SVGEGT in the germline V gene. The CDR3 consists of 15 residues. The CDR3 bases are TGTGCCAGCAGTTATGGAGGCGCGAGCTCCTACGAGCAGTACTTC. It is translated as CASSYGGASSYEQYF.

The gene calls are TRBV30 and TRBJ1-6; D gene unclear. Germline CDR1 and CDR2: GTSNPN and SVGIG (reference sequence). Trimming took off 3 bases at V and 4 bases at J, with 13 bases between the two ends. This CDR3 has 15 residues. The CDR3 is CAWRGVATYNSPLHF. Written as DNA, the CDR3 is TGTGCCTGGAGGGGCGTCGCTACTTATAATTCACCCCTCCACTTT.

V usage is TRBV30 and J usage is TRBJ1-1; D is undetermined. Germline CDR1 reads GTSNPN; CDR2 reads SVGIG (reference sequence). V lost 2 bases and J lost 2, with 12 bases in between. This CDR3 contains 14 residues. CDR3 loop: CAWSTGSTNTEAFF. CDR3 DNA: TGTGCCTGGAGTACGGGGTCGACTAACACTGAAGCTTTCTTT.

The chain has TRBV4-2 and TRBJ2-3; perhaps TRBD2 as D (7 bases). V shed 2 bases and J shed 3 bases, with 18 bases lying between them. The CDR3 sequence is 17 residues long. The germline V gene has CDR1 LGHNA and CDR2 YNFKEQ. The CDR3 bases are TGTGCCAGCAGCCAAATGGCGGGGGCCCCGGAAACAGATACGCAGTATTTT. This encodes CASSQMAGAPETDTQYF.

The V call is TRBV4-2, the J call TRBJ2-5; 13 bases fit TRBD2. After removal of 4 bases from V and 5 bases from J, the junction contained 16 bases not matched to a gene. Germline-derived CDR1 and CDR2 are LGHNA and YNFKEQ. This CDR3 region has 19 residues. As DNA, the CDR3 is TGTGCCAGCAGCCGCTACCCACTCGGGACTAGCGGGAAGAGCGAGACCCAGTACTTC. Protein product: CASSRYPLGTSGKSETQYF.

This clone appeared a single time. The J gene is TRBJ1-1, the V gene TRBV28; TRBD1 aligns across 7 bases. Germline loops: CDR1 MDHEN, CDR2 SYDVKM. The ends lost 6 bases at V and 3 bases at J; junction bases unmatched: 4. The CDR3 is 13 amino acids. The CDR3 protein is CASRDRRDTEAFF. Written as DNA, the CDR3 is TGTGCCAGCAGGGACAGGAGAGACACTGAAGCTTTCTTT. The variable domain in full, completed from reference TRBV28 and TRBJ1-1, reads DVKVTQSSRYLVKRTGEKVFLECVQDMDHENMFWYRQDPGLGLRLIYFSYDVKMKEKGDIPEGYSVSREKKERFSLILESASTNQTSMYLCASRDRRDTEAFFGQGTRLTVV.

This chain links TRBV28 with TRBJ1-5; TRBD1 agrees at 8 bases. V gave up 8 bases and J gave up 5 bases; unmatched junction bases: 11. CDR1 and CDR2 (germline): MDHEN, SYDVKM. The CDR3 is 15 residues long. Here the CDR3 DNA reads TGTGCCAGCTTCGCAGGGGCAGGGGGCTATCAGCCCCAGCATTTT. Amino acid sequence: CASFAGAGGYQPQHF.

The V and J genes are TRBV7-2 and TRBJ1-1, with TRBD1 as a possible D gene (5 bases). Trimming left V 3 bases short and J 2 bases short, with 13 bases between. Germline assignment: CDR1 SGHTA and CDR2 FQGNSA. The CDR3 loop spans 15 amino acids. The DNA of the CDR3 is TGTGCCAGCAGCTTCAGTCCGGGACTAAACACTGAAGCTTTCTTT. This gives the protein CASSFSPGLNTEAFF.

The CDR3 loop is CASSSGADPNTGELFF. The DNA of the CDR3 is TGTGCCAGCAGTTCTGGAGCGGACCCGAACACCGGGGAGCTGTTTTTT. The chain is built from TRBV28 and TRBJ2-2; a weak D match, TRBD2 (5 bases). Trimming took 4 bases from V and 0 from J, leaving 12 bases between them. The CDR3 spans 16 residues. Germline values: CDR1 MDHEN, CDR2 SYDVKM. The whole variable domain, remainder taken from reference TRBV28 and TRBJ2-2, is DVKVTQSSRYLVKRTGEKVFLECVQDMDHENMFWYRQDPGLGLRLIYFSYDVKMKEKGDIPEGYSVSREKKERFSLILESASTNQTSMYLCASSSGADPNTGELFFGEGSRLTVL.

Details on this clone: The same CDR3 also results from other DNA sequences found in this sample. The rearrangement links TRBV24-1 to TRBJ2-7; 9 nucleotides match TRBD1. Trimming cost V 4 bases and J 2 bases; bases outside gene matches: 8. The CDR3 runs to 16 residues. Germline loops: CDR1 KGHDR, CDR2 SFDVKD. The CDR3 region has the DNA TGTGCCACCAGTGACTCGGGACAGGGCCTACCCTACGAGCAGTACTTC. This codes for CATSDSGQGLPYEQYF.

The genes are TRBV10-3 and TRBJ1-3; perhaps TRBD1 as D (5 bases). Trimming took off 1 base at V and 4 bases at J, with 11 bases between the two ends. CDR3 length equals 15 residues. Germline V CDR1 and CDR2: ENHRY, SYGVKD. CDR3 protein: CAISELGASGNTIYF. The CDR3 DNA sequence: TGTGCCATCAGTGAGTTAGGGGCTTCGGGAAACACCATATATTTT.

J is TRBJ1-1 and V is TRBV27, with 8 bases matching TRBD1. The CDR3 is 15 residues long. Germline CDR1 is MNHEY and CDR2 is SMNVEV (reference sequence). J lost 8 bases, V lost 9 bases, and 17 bases had no gene match. CDR3 nucleotide sequence: TGTGCCAGTCTCTCAGGGGGCAAGGGTACTGGCGAAGCTTTCTTT. Translation gives CASLSGGKGTGEAFF.

The chain has TRBV6-5 and TRBJ2-7; unclear D gene. There are 15 residues in the CDR3. The germline gives CDR1 MNHEY, CDR2 SVGAGI. Trimming cost V 6 bases and J 3 bases, with 18 bases left between them. In DNA form, the CDR3 reads TGTGCCAGCAGCCGCACCCTCTATCGCCACTACGAGCAGTACTTC. Residues: CASSRTLYRHYEQYF.

This clone has more than one count but fewer than ten. The genes are TRBV6-4 and TRBJ2-1, with 13 bases aligning to TRBD2. The CDR3 consists of 18 residues. Germline CDR1 reads MRHNA; CDR2 reads SNTAGT. After removal of 2 bases from V and 7 bases from J, the junction contained 11 bases not matched to a gene. This CDR3 is CASSDLVELAGGENEQFF. CDR3 DNA sequence: TGTGCCAGCAGTGACCTGGTGGAACTAGCGGGAGGGGAGAATGAGCAGTTCTTC.

The table lists this clone with a count of one. The chain combines TRBV27 with TRBJ1-1; TRBD1 might be the D (6 bases). CDR1 and CDR2 (germline): MNHEY, SMNVEV (reference sequence). The CDR3 contains 16 residues. The ends were cut back, 0 bases at V and 3 bases at J, with 14 bases in the middle. The CDR3 loop is CASSLSPRGRDTEAFF. Written as DNA, the CDR3 is TGTGCCAGCAGTTTATCGCCCAGGGGCCGGGACACTGAAGCTTTCTTT.

This clone came up once. This chain joins TRBV2 and TRBJ1-4, with a tentative D call TRBD1 (6 bases). The CDR3 sequence is 14 residues long. V lost 5 bases and J 6 bases, leaving 13 bases between the germline ends. Germline CDR1 and CDR2: SNHLY and FYNNEI. CDR3 in amino acids: CASSQQGIYEKLFF. DNA for the CDR3: TGTGCCAGCAGTCAACAGGGTATTTATGAAAAACTGTTTTTT.

This rearrangement joins TRBV7-9 to TRBJ1-1; no definite D call. V lost 4 bases and J 6 bases, leaving 18 bases between the germline ends. CDR3 length: 15 amino acids. The germline CDR1 and CDR2 sequences are SEHNR and FQNEAQ (reference sequence). The CDR3 region is CASSSDGFPYPEAFF. CDR3 coding DNA: TGTGCCAGCAGCTCCGACGGGTTTCCCTATCCTGAAGCTTTCTTT. The whole variable domain, filled in from reference TRBV7-9 and TRBJ1-1, reads DTGVSQNPRHKITKRGQNVTFRCDPISEHNRLYWYRQTLGQGPEFLTYFQNEAQLEKSRLLSDRFSAERPKGSFSTLEIQRTEQGDSAMYLCASSSDGFPYPEAFFGQGTRLTVV.

The chain combines TRBV5-6 with TRBJ1-1; D is ambiguous. Trimming shortened V by 6 bases and J by 8 bases, and 17 bases separated the two germline ends. Germline V gives CDR1 SGHDT, CDR2 YYEEEE. The CDR3 totals 13 residues. This CDR3 reads CASTRVALGEAFF. The CDR3 bases are TGTGCCAGCACCCGAGTCGCTCTAGGAGAAGCTTTCTTT. Together with reference TRBV5-6 and TRBJ1-1, the CDR3 gives the full variable domain: DAGVTQSPTHLIKTRGQQVTLRCSPKSGHDTVSWYQQALGQGPQFIFQYYEEEERQRGNFPDRFSGHQFPNYSSELNVNALLLGDSALYLCASTRVALGEAFFGQGTRLTVV.

The V call is TRBV7-8, the J call TRBJ2-1; 9 nucleotides line up with TRBD2. The CDR3 totals 16 residues. V lost 6 bases, J lost 3 bases, and 9 bases stayed unmatched. Looked up from germline, CDR1 is SGHVS and CDR2 is FQNEAQ. CDR3 protein: CASRHSGRSLYNEQFF. For the CDR3, the DNA is TGTGCCAGCAGACATAGCGGGAGAAGCCTCTACAATGAGCAGTTCTTC.

The chain links TRBV13 to TRBJ2-3; a weak D match, TRBD1 (6 bases). Per germline, CDR1 PRHDT and CDR2 FYEKMQ (reference sequence). Trimming pared 0 bases from V and 4 bases from J, leaving 11 bases between. The CDR3 loop spans 15 amino acids. The CDR3 sequence is CASSLGQGAADTQYF. In nucleotides, the CDR3 is TGTGCCAGCAGCTTAGGACAGGGTGCCGCAGATACGCAGTATTTT.

The rearrangement joins TRBV5-1 to TRBJ2-7; tentative D call: TRBD2 (5 bases). The CDR3 loop spans 13 amino acids. In germline, CDR1 is SGHRS, CDR2 YFSETQ. V was pared by 2 bases and J by 3 bases, with 9 bases between. Here the CDR3 DNA reads TGCGCCAGCAGCTTAGGACGGGACTACGAGCAGTACTTC. This encodes CASSLGRDYEQYF.